This T cell receptor (beta chain) was observed in a study of post-analysis software for immune sequencing data. This clonotype turned up a few times. The antigen remains undetermined. CDR1 and CDR2 (germline): ENHRY, SYGVKD. The CDR3 spans 14 residues. V shed 2 bases and J shed 8 bases, with 15 bases lying between them. Unique-molecular-identifier-tagged TCR beta cDNA libraries were used. TCRdb used MiXCR to reprocess the PCR reads, holding one entry per CDR3 protein. The sample yields about 160,000 distinct CDR3 sequences, 35% to 40% seen once. Study-wide results and limits: Comparison of patients with controls showed five TRBV segments more frequent in patients, TRBV5-6, TRBV5-1 and TRBV20-1 among them.

The sequence derives from a girl under 18 with multiple sclerosis. This specimen was blood, taken after autologous hematopoietic stem cell transplantation. V gene TRBV10-3 combines with J gene TRBJ1-2; D remains ambiguous. The CDR3 region is CAISEKGNSWGYTF. CDR3 DNA: TGTGCCATCAGTGAGAAGGGTAACAGCTGGGGCTACACCTTC.